These T cell receptor beta chains were read from a single sample in a study of shared clonotypes between healthy human individuals. Profiling relied on immunoSEQ multiplex PCR, and the TCRdb table lists in-frame clones only, not all of them. The sample lists approximately 600,000 clones; 85% to 95% were seen once. The sample consisted of naive CD8+ T cells sorted from blood. The receptors were gathered from a woman under 40 in good health. The CDR3 runs from the conserved cysteine through the conserved F or W.

j_call | v_call | cdr3_aa
TRBJ2-7 | TRBV5-1 | CASSPRGLADYEQYF
TRBJ2-7 | TRBV6-5 | CASSPWGSGYEQYF
TRBJ2-2 | TRBV19 | CASSDRGTGELFF
TRBJ1-1 | TRBV4-1 | CASSHSNTEAFF
TRBJ1-2 | TRBV27 | CASSLVYRTNYGYTF
TRBJ1-1 | TRBV15 | CATSGTGVSYSEAFF
NA | TRBV5-4 | CASSLLGTEQYF
TRBJ1-1 | TRBV9 | CASSVAGGSTEAFF
TRBJ1-1 | TRBV14 | CASSQTDSLLNTEAFF
TRBJ2-7 | TRBV27 | CASSTQTGYEQYF
TRBJ2-1 | TRBV28 | CASFKHPGAFEQFF
TRBJ2-7 | TRBV28 | CASSRTGLSYEQYF
TRBJ2-7 | TRBV11-2 | CASSCEPGFPEQYF
TRBJ2-7 | TRBV27 | CASRQFLAGFGSEQYF
TRBJ2-2 | TRBV27 | CASSFIAGGLNTGELFF
TRBJ1-6 | TRBV30 | CAWSQRGSGSPLHF
TRBJ2-7 | TRBV27 | CASSLGTSYEQYF
TRBJ1-1 | TRBV5-4 | CASRQGAEAFF
NA | TRBV25-1 | CASSESPAGVHYEQYF
TRBJ2-1 | TRBV9 | CASSDNRVLPVREQFF
TRBJ2-3 | TRBV27 | CASSLQGRDTQYF
TRBJ2-5 | TRBV11-2 | CASRLGEGTTQYF
TRBJ2-3 | TRBV6-5 | CASSYGGTDTQYF
TRBJ2-7 | TRBV27 | CATTSVGTGLYEQYF
TRBJ2-7 | TRBV27 | CASSLLAGGHEQYF
TRBJ2-7 | TRBV4-1 | CASSQDASGDASYEQYF
TRBJ1-2 | TRBV7-9 | CAVTMTANYGYTF
TRBJ2-1 | TRBV5-1 | CASSYRTTEYNEQFF
TRBJ2-5 | TRBV28 | CASRPTAQETQYF
TRBJ2-7 | TRBV12-5 | CASGHDTYEQYF
TRBJ2-1 | TRBV7-9 | CASSHSGSMNEQFF
TRBJ2-1 | TRBV11-2 | CASSFVGLAGDEQFF
TRBJ1-3 | TRBV5-6 | CASSLVGSGFSGNTIYF
TRBJ1-2 | TRBV18 | CASSPERNYGYTF
TRBJ2-1 | TRBV5-1 | CASSHLSGSWYEQFF
TRBJ1-2 | TRBV5-6 | CASSSWGGGGGYTF
NA | TRBV19 | CASSIGGQPSSYEQYF
TRBJ2-1 | TRBV14 | CASSQGLSRVDEQFF
TRBJ2-7 | TRBV27 | CASSLRSPGSYEQYF
TRBJ1-1 | TRBV5-1 | CASNTGTINTEAFF
TRBJ2-7 | TRBV29-1 | CSVETGSSNEQYF
TRBJ1-1 | TRBV7-8 | CASSLYASMNTEAFF
TRBJ2-2 | TRBV5-6 | CASSEGQENTGELFF
TRBJ1-4 | TRBV23-1 | CASSLEGYRANEKLFF
TRBJ2-1 | TRBV14 | CASRPNLVYEQFF
TRBJ2-7 | TRBV27 | CASRPGLAVSEQYF
TRBJ1-5 | TRBV30 | CAWSFGTGVGVSQPQHF
TRBJ1-1 | TRBV5-1 | CASSPPSVGAMNTEAFF
TRBJ2-1 | TRBV13 | CASSLGTGGGNEQFF
TRBJ2-7 | TRBV29-1 | CSVGGVQGFSYEQYF
TRBJ2-5 | TRBV25-1 | CASSGIDSRETQYF
TRBJ1-4 | TRBV7-8 | CASSLEGEKLFF
TRBJ1-2 | TRBV5-8 | CASSPQEGDGYTF
TRBJ2-7 | TRBV6-5 | CASSYSGLAGEREQYF
TRBJ2-5 | TRBV6-5 | CASSYFETQYF
TRBJ1-5 | TRBV7-9 | CASSLTGTGRNQPQHF
TRBJ2-7 | TRBV28 | CASSFSSLGDEQYF
TRBJ2-6 | TRBV6-1 | CASRGQNTGANVLTF
TRBJ2-7 | TRBV2 | CASSNGLAGVLEQYF
TRBJ2-1 | TRBV30 | CASTPGLANYNEQFF